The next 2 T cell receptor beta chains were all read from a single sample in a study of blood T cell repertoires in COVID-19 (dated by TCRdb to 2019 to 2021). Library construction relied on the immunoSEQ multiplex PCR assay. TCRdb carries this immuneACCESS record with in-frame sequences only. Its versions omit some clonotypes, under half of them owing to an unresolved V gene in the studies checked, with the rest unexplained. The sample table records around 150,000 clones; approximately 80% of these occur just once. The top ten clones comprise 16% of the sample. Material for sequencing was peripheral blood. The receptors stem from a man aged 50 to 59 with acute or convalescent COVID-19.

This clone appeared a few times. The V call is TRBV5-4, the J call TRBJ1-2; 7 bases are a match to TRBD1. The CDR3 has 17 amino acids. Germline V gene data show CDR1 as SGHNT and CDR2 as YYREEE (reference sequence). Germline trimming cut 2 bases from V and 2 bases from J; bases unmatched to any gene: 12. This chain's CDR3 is CASSLPSGTELNYGYTF. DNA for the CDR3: TGTGCCAGCAGCTTACCCTCGGGGACAGAGCTAAACTATGGCTACACCTTC.

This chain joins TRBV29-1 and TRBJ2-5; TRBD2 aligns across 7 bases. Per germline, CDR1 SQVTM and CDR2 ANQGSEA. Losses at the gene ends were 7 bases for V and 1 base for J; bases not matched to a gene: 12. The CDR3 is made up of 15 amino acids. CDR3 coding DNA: TGCAGCGCCCCCGGGTTACGGGGGGTCCAAGAGACCCAGTACTTC. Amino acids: CSAPGLRGVQETQYF. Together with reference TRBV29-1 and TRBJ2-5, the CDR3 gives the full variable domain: SAVISQKPSRDICQRGTSLTIQCQVDSQVTMMFWYRQQPGQSLTLIATANQGSEATYESGFVIDKFPISRPNLTFSTLTVSNMSPEDSSIYLCSAPGLRGVQETQYFGPGTRLLVL.